The entry below describes one TCR beta chain. What it recognizes is unknown. This was a deep-level run. The authors loaded 200 ng DNA, 27,000 or so T cell genomes, into sorted-subset replicate PCRs. Assay: immunoSEQ multiplex PCR; the TCRdb copy retains only in-frame clones and omits some. The sample lists 1 million to 1.2 million clones; 60% to 80% were seen once. This CDR3 spans 15 amino acids. Per germline, CDR1 MGHDK and CDR2 SYGVNS. V gave up 3 bases and J gave up 7 bases, with 15 bases separating them. These data originate in a study of shared clonotypes between healthy human individuals. Study observations and caveats: With a handful of donors compared, roughly 4.9% of naive CD4 clonotypes were shared. Memory subsets had estimated richness that was generally smaller than that of naive subsets.

The V gene is TRBV25-1, the J gene TRBJ2-2; D may be TRBD1 (6 bases). The sequenced material came from memory CD4+ T cells from PBMCs. Subset of the sample: CD45RA-negative fraction. The source is a young man in good health. Some clones in this sample may be carry-over from other donors' samples. The CDR3 region is CASSDSGQGIGELFF. The CDR3 DNA reads TGTGCCAGCAGTGACAGCGGCCAGGGGATCGGGGAGCTGTTTTTT. Supplemented by reference TRBV25-1 and TRBJ2-2, the full variable domain reads EADIYQTPRYLVIGTGKKITLECSQTMGHDKMYWYQQDPGMELHLIHYSYGVNSTEKGDLSSESTVSRIRTEHFPLTLESARPSHTSQYLCASSDSGQGIGELFFGEGSRLTVL.